The 17 T cell receptor beta chains listed next were all sequenced from one sample in a study of blood T cells in healthy people across ages. For the second PCR, which ran for about 7 to 11 cycles, a sample-barcoded 5' primer and a J-beta primer mix were used. TCRdb re-analysed the 5' RACE reads in MiXCR, keeping a single row per CDR3 protein. The profile shows approximately 2,000,000 distinct CDR3 sequences, more than 35% of them singletons. Sample: blood. The receptors were gathered from a human donor in good health.

The gene calls are TRBV5-1 and TRBJ2-2; 8 bases map to TRBD1. After removal of 4 bases from V and 1 base from J, the junction contained 15 bases not matched to a gene. This CDR3 has 19 residues. CDR1 SGHRS and CDR2 YFSETQ come from the germline V gene. CDR3 protein: CASSPPSWQGALNTGELFF. CDR3 sequence (DNA): TGCGCCAGCAGCCCCCCGAGTTGGCAGGGGGCCTTGAACACCGGGGAGCTGTTTTTT.

In this sample, this clonotype turned up a few times. The chain uses TRBV11-2 and TRBJ2-2; 11 nucleotides line up with TRBD2. The CDR3 spans 17 residues. The germline V gene has CDR1 SGHAT and CDR2 FQNNGV. Germline trimming cut 0 bases from V and 7 bases from J; bases unmatched to any gene: 7. CDR3 nucleotide sequence: TGTGCCAGCAGCTTAGAGTCACTAGCGGGGGAAAACGGGGAGCTGTTTTTT. The encoded protein is CASSLESLAGENGELFF.

This clonotype was seen a few times. The chain has TRBV12-3 or TRBV12-4 and TRBJ1-1, with D uncertain. The CDR3 extends over 14 amino acids. Trimming stripped 5 bases from V and 0 bases from J, with 10 bases between. DNA of the CDR3: TGTGCCAGCAGTCTTGACATAATGAACACTGAAGCTTTCTTT. Protein sequence: CASSLDIMNTEAFF.

The chain joins TRBV30 to TRBJ1-5; 7 bases are a match to TRBD1. The germline V gene has CDR1 GTSNPN and CDR2 SVGIG (reference sequence). The CDR3 is 13 residues long. Unmatched junction bases numbered 7, after V lost 6 bases and J lost 5 bases. CDR3 region: CACSSGGDQPQHF. The CDR3 DNA reads as TGTGCCTGCTCATCAGGGGGGGATCAGCCCCAGCATTTT.

J is TRBJ1-6 and V is TRBV7-9; D might be TRBD1 (6 bases). Per the germline V gene, CDR1 is SEHNR and CDR2 is FQNEAQ (reference sequence). The CDR3 totals 12 residues. V was shortened by 9 bases and J by 8 bases, with 11 bases between the two germline ends. The CDR3 DNA reads TGTGCCAGTCGGGCAGGGGATTCACCCCTCCACTTT. Its translation: CASRAGDSPLHF.

The J gene is TRBJ2-3, the V gene TRBV20-1; possibly TRBD2 for D (6 bases). The CDR3 contains 14 residues. V was cut by 2 bases and J by 2 bases, with 11 bases left in between. Germline V gene lookup returns CDR1 DFQATT and CDR2 SNEGSKA (reference sequence). The CDR3 nucleotides are TGCAGTGCTAGAAAGGGACTTCCCACAGATACGCAGTATTTT. It specifies CSARKGLPTDTQYF.

About this clonotype: Relative to the germline gene, one junction end is altered; a read error may explain this. This chain uses TRBV24-1 with TRBJ2-3; D gene unclear. The length of the CDR3 is 12 residues. Germline V gives CDR1 KGHDR, CDR2 SFDVKD. The CDR3 DNA reads TGTGCCGCCAGTGGCGTAAGAGATACGCAGTATTTT. It translates to CAASGVRDTQYF.

The chain is built from TRBV5-1 and TRBJ2-4; TRBD1 aligns across 12 bases. The DNA end is a closer match to TRBJ2-5, so the J assignment may be wrong. The length of the CDR3 is 15 residues. From germline, CDR1 is SGHRS and CDR2 YFSETQ. CDR3 protein: CASSSGTGGDETQYF. CDR3 DNA: TGCGCCAGCAGCTCCGGGACAGGGGGCGACGAGACCCAGTACTTC.

The chain is built from TRBV20-1 and TRBJ2-5; either TRBD1 or TRBD2 may fit D (5 bases each). V lost 5 bases to trimming and J lost 4 bases, with 14 bases between them. The V gene's germline CDR1 is DFQATT and CDR2 SNEGSKA (reference sequence). There are 13 residues in the CDR3. The CDR3 loop is CSAADDGGETQYF. In nucleotides, the CDR3 is TGCAGTGCTGCGGATGATGGGGGAGAGACCCAGTACTTC.

The chain couples TRBV19 to TRBJ2-1; 9 bases are a match to TRBD2. Trimming took 3 bases from V and 8 from J; bases not matched to a gene: 8. The germline gives CDR1 LNHDA, CDR2 SQIVND (reference sequence). CDR3 length: 15 residues. The CDR3 bases are TGTGCCAGTAGTATCTCCGGGACTAGCCTGTATGAGCAGTTCTTC. This sequence encodes CASSISGTSLYEQFF.

There are a few counts of this clonotype. The chain links TRBV4-1 to TRBJ2-5; D is undetermined. The CDR3 length is 15 residues. Trimming stripped 1 base from V and 1 base from J, with 10 bases between. CDR1 is MGHRA, CDR2 YSYEKL, per germline. CDR3 sequence (DNA): TGCGCCAGCAGCCAAGGTTCACGCCTCCAAGAGACCCAGTACTTC. Its protein product is CASSQGSRLQETQYF.

CDR3 loop: CASSSVAGGPIDEQFF. CDR3 DNA sequence: TGTGCCAGCAGCTCAGTAGCGGGGGGGCCAATCGATGAGCAGTTCTTC. V is TRBV7-9 and J is TRBJ2-1; TRBD2 matches at 11 bases. Looked up from germline, CDR1 is SEHNR and CDR2 is FQNEAQ (reference sequence). The CDR3 totals 16 residues. The junction had 10 bases not matched to a gene; V was cut back by 4 bases and J by 8 bases.

This chain joins TRBV4-1 and TRBJ1-4; D perhaps matches TRBD1 (5 bases). Germline assignment: CDR1 MGHRA and CDR2 YSYEKL. V lost 6 bases, J lost 3 bases, and 17 bases lay in between. The CDR3 is 16 amino acids. The CDR3 DNA sequence: TGCGCCAGCAGGATCGCAAGTGGGGCGGCTAATGAAAAACTGTTTTTT. Translated: CASRIASGAANEKLFF.

A note on this clonotype: This may come from a read error, since a much larger clone is one base off. The rearrangement uses TRBV12-3 or TRBV12-4 and TRBJ2-3, with TRBD2 as a possible D gene (7 bases). The CDR3 length is 15 residues. V was shortened by 5 bases and J by 4 bases, with 16 bases between the two germline ends. CDR3 region: CASSPRWGGADTQYF. DNA for the CDR3: TGTGCCAGCAGTCCTCGCTGGGGGGGCGCAGATACGCAGTATTTT.

The chain employs TRBV4-3 and TRBJ2-1; no firm D call. V was cut by 3 bases and J by 1 base, with 13 bases left in between. CDR1 and CDR2 (germline): LGHNA, YSLEER. CDR3 length: 16 amino acids. CDR3 sequence reads: CASSHVPNPSYNEQFF. The CDR3, as DNA: TGCGCCAGCAGCCATGTCCCGAACCCGTCCTACAATGAGCAGTTCTTC.

The chain links TRBV28 to TRBJ2-3; 7 bases are shared with TRBD2. CDR1 and CDR2 (germline): MDHEN, SYDVKM. The ends lost 6 bases at V and 0 bases at J; junction bases unmatched: 15. The CDR3 has 18 amino acids. For the CDR3, the DNA is TGTGCCAGCAGAGATAGCGGGTTACAAGACCCTAGCACAGATACGCAGTATTTT. It is translated as CASRDSGLQDPSTDTQYF.

This clonotype came up many times. The chain employs TRBV20-1 and TRBJ2-5; TRBD1 aligns across 7 bases. Germline V gives CDR1 DFQATT, CDR2 SNEGSKA (reference sequence). V dropped 3 bases and J dropped 0; count of bases not matched to a gene: 1. This CDR3 is built from 13 residues. DNA of the CDR3: TGCAGTGCTAGCGGGACAGACCAAGAGACCCAGTACTTC. Translating it yields CSASGTDQETQYF.